Shown below are 25 T cell receptor beta chains from a single sample sequenced in a study of type 1 regulatory T cells (dated by TCRdb to the early 2020s). Sequencing was performed on an Illumina MiSeq. The public sequencing data were trimmed at Q25 with fastp and processed into clonotypes with MiXCR by TCRdb, which kept only in-frame beta chains. All rows with the same CDR3 protein become a single entry with the most common DNA and genes. The sample table holds 68,000 or so distinct CDR3 sequences, of which roughly 50% were seen once. More than 2% of the sample is in the top ten clones. These TCRs are of unknown antigen specificity. The source material was cultured non-Tr1 T cells, either the whole culture or a sorted T cell fraction (not recorded which). This specimen's cell subset or site label, interpreted: non-Tr1 population from the T-allo10 product. Source of these receptors: a human donor in good health.

This clonotype was recorded at least ten times. The CDR3: CASSPQGANSPLHF. CDR3 nucleotides: TGTGCCAGCAGCCCCCAGGGGGCGAATTCACCCCTCCACTTT. The chain carries TRBV7-2 and TRBJ1-6; 8 nucleotides agree with TRBD1. V gave up 5 bases and J gave up 7 bases; unmatched junction bases: 4. The CDR3 loop spans 14 amino acids. Per germline, CDR1 SGHTA and CDR2 FQGNSA.

This clonotype was seen just once. The chain has TRBV20-1 and TRBJ1-5; D gene unclear. Germline lookup yields CDR1 DFQATT and CDR2 SNEGSKA (reference sequence). V was trimmed by 5 bases and J by 0 bases, leaving 26 bases between them. This CDR3 has 19 residues. DNA of the CDR3: TGCAGTGCTGAGGATAGTCAGGCCCCGACCTGGCGTAGCAATCAGCCCCAGCATTTT. Its translation is CSAEDSQAPTWRSNQPQHF.

This clonotype was counted a single time. The chain carries TRBV6-1 and TRBJ2-3, with no clear D. The CDR3 loop spans 14 amino acids. Germline assignment: CDR1 MNHNS and CDR2 SASEGT. Trimming took off 4 bases at V and 4 bases at J, with 12 bases between the two ends. As DNA, the CDR3 is TGTGCCAGCAGTGTAGGGTCACCCGCAGATACGCAGTATTTT. It encodes CASSVGSPADTQYF.

This chain joins TRBV7-6 and TRBJ2-5; TRBD1 matches 11 bases. Germline-derived CDR1 and CDR2 are SGHVS and FNYEAQ. V was clipped by 5 bases and J by 0 bases; unmatched bases: 5. There are 16 residues in the CDR3. CDR3 coding DNA: TGTGCCAGCAGCCTAGGGGACAGGGGGTACCAAGAGACCCAGTACTTC. Protein sequence: CASSLGDRGYQETQYF.

J is TRBJ2-7 and V is TRBV7-8; 8 positions agree with TRBD1. The V gene end was trimmed by 1 base and the J gene end by 5 bases; junction bases not matched to a gene: 10. Germline CDR1 is SGHVS and CDR2 is FQNEAQ. The CDR3 covers 16 residues. The CDR3 here is CASSLVEGPTGDEQYF. DNA of the CDR3: TGTGCCAGCAGCTTAGTAGAGGGGCCGACAGGGGACGAGCAGTACTTC.

The chain has TRBV20-1 and TRBJ1-5, with unresolved D. In germline, CDR1 is DFQATT, CDR2 SNEGSKA (reference sequence). This CDR3 is built from 14 residues. V lost 6 bases and J 4 bases, leaving 16 bases between the germline ends. The CDR3 protein is CSAFGGSGNQPQHF. The CDR3 nucleotides read TGCAGTGCCTTCGGAGGCAGCGGGAATCAGCCCCAGCATTTT.

This chain joins TRBV10-3 and TRBJ2-3, with a weak D call TRBD1 (6 bases). The V gene's germline CDR1 is ENHRY and CDR2 SYGVKD. V lost 10 bases and J lost 4, with 21 bases in between. CDR3 length: 15 amino acids. CDR3 amino acids: CASLPGHNPADTQYF. The CDR3 region has the DNA TGTGCCAGCTTGCCGGGACACAACCCGGCAGATACGCAGTATTTT.

V is TRBV12-3 or TRBV12-4 and J is TRBJ2-4, with TRBD1 matching over 10 bases. After removal of 1 base from V and 7 bases from J, the junction contained 1 base not matched to a gene. This CDR3 has 14 amino acids. Here the CDR3 reads CASSLVDRGNIQYF. The CDR3 bases are TGTGCCAGCAGTTTAGTGGACAGGGGGAACATTCAGTACTTC.

V and J are TRBV14 and TRBJ2-1; possible D gene TRBD2, 6 bases. V dropped 0 bases and J dropped 11 bases, with 11 bases sitting between them. The CDR3 loop spans 13 amino acids. Germline CDR1 and CDR2: SGHDN and FVKESK. The CDR3 is CASSQDRRDQQFF. Here the CDR3 DNA reads TGTGCCAGCAGCCAAGATAGGAGGGACCAGCAGTTCTTC.

The chain employs TRBV6-1 and TRBJ1-1; tentative D call: TRBD1 (6 bases). Trimming left V 3 bases short and J 4 bases short, with 15 bases between. Germline values: CDR1 MNHNS, CDR2 SASEGT. This CDR3 contains 15 residues. This CDR3 is CASSDRWGLATEAFF. The CDR3 DNA is TGTGCCAGCAGTGACCGGTGGGGGCTGGCCACTGAAGCTTTCTTT.

This chain connects TRBV30 to TRBJ2-6; D call uncertain. V gave up 4 bases and J gave up 0 bases, with 7 bases separating them. The CDR3 runs to 14 residues. Germline CDR1 reads GTSNPN; CDR2 reads SVGIG (reference sequence). CDR3 protein: CAWMSYSGANVLTF. The DNA for the CDR3 is TGTGCCTGGATGTCGTACTCTGGGGCCAACGTCCTGACTTTC.

The chain is built from TRBV6-5 and TRBJ2-5, with 8 bases lining up with TRBD1. Trimming removed 10 bases from V and 3 bases from J; junction bases left unmatched: 7. Germline lookup yields CDR1 MNHEY and CDR2 SVGAGI. This CDR3 is 13 amino acids long. The CDR3, as DNA: TGTGCCACCAGGGGGCATAACGAAGAGACCCAGTACTTC. This translates into CATRGHNEETQYF.

This clonotype occurred a few times. The V gene is TRBV28, the J gene TRBJ1-1; 8 positions agree with TRBD1. The CDR3 is 16 amino acids. After removal of 6 bases from V and 4 bases from J, the junction contained 13 bases not matched to a gene. Germline CDR1 is MDHEN and CDR2 is SYDVKM. In nucleotides, the CDR3 is TGTGCCAGCAGCTCCCTAGGACAGGGCTGGTCCACTGAAGCTTTCTTT. Translating gives CASSSLGQGWSTEAFF.

This clonotype was found many times. The V and J genes are TRBV7-2 and TRBJ1-6; possible D gene TRBD1, 6 bases. V lost 5 bases, J lost 13 bases, and 24 bases lay in between. The CDR3 spans 16 residues. In germline, CDR1 is SGHTA, CDR2 FQGNSA. CDR3 sequence reads: CASSINFGQPDGPLHF. The CDR3 nucleotides read TGTGCCAGCAGCATAAACTTCGGACAGCCTGATGGCCCCCTCCACTTT.

This clonotype was counted only a few times. V and J are TRBV20-1 and TRBJ2-3; D possibly corresponds to TRBD2 (6 bases). Trimming took 1 base from V and 2 from J, leaving 16 bases between them. The germline CDR1 and CDR2 sequences are DFQATT and SNEGSKA (reference sequence). The CDR3 sequence is 16 residues long. CDR3 nucleotide sequence: TGCAGTGCTAGAGCGAACCTAGCGAGGAACACAGATACGCAGTATTTT. It yields the protein CSARANLARNTDTQYF.

This clonotype has only one observation. The chain joins TRBV11-2 to TRBJ2-2; D unresolved. CDR1 and CDR2 from the germline V gene are SGHAT and FQNNGV. This CDR3 has 15 residues. V gave up 5 bases and J gave up 1 base, with 11 bases separating them. CDR3 loop: CASSLGPQNTGELFF. The CDR3, as DNA: TGTGCCAGCAGCCTCGGGCCGCAGAACACCGGGGAGCTGTTTTTT.

This CDR3 reads CAKTIPQHF. Written as DNA, the CDR3 is TGCGCCAAAACAATTCCCCAGCATTTT. The chain employs TRBV10-1 and TRBJ1-5; D ambiguous. Trimming took 10 bases from V and 10 from J, leaving 8 bases between them. The CDR3 consists of 9 residues. Germline V CDR1 and CDR2: WNHNN, SYGVQD (reference sequence).

The CDR3: CASSFGGGAKEQYF. The CDR3 nucleotides are TGCGCCAGCAGCTTCGGCGGGGGGGCGAAGGAGCAGTACTTC. The V call is TRBV5-1, the J call TRBJ2-7; the match to TRBD2 covers 9 bases. V shed 2 bases and J 7 bases; nucleotides not matched to a gene: 7. Germline CDR1 and CDR2: SGHRS and YFSETQ. This CDR3 comprises 14 residues.

Sample share makes this clonotype medium-sized. The rearrangement joins TRBV5-1 to TRBJ2-2, with D possibly matching TRBD1 (6 bases). V was clipped by 4 bases and J by 0 bases, with 10 bases between them. The CDR3 runs 15 residues. Germline V CDR1 and CDR2: SGHRS, YFSETQ. The CDR3 region is CASSRGQPNTGELFF. CDR3 in DNA: TGCGCCAGCAGCCGCGGACAGCCGAACACCGGGGAGCTGTTTTTT. The full variable domain, in which reference TRBV5-1 and TRBJ2-2 provide the parts outside the CDR3, is KAGVTQTPRYLIKTRGQQVTLSCSPISGHRSVSWYQQTPGQGLQFLFEYFSETQRNKGNFPGRFSGRQFSNSRSEMNVSTLELGDSALYLCASSRGQPNTGELFFGEGSRLTVL.

The chain is built from TRBV27 and TRBJ2-3, with D perhaps TRBD1 or TRBD2 (5 bases each). Trimming removed 4 bases from V and 2 bases from J, with 10 bases in between. Germline CDR1 and CDR2: MNHEY and SMNVEV (reference sequence). The CDR3 contains 14 residues. The CDR3 DNA reads as TGTGCCAGCAGTTGGGGGTATAACACAGATACGCAGTATTTT. It yields the protein CASSWGYNTDTQYF.

The chain recombines TRBV18 with TRBJ1-5; D call uncertain. Between the trimmed V and J ends, which lost 5 bases and 2 bases, there was a span of 7 bases. The CDR3 extends over 13 amino acids. The germline V gene has CDR1 KGHSH and CDR2 LQKENI. This CDR3 is CASSGGGNQPQHF. Here the CDR3 DNA reads TGTGCCAGCTCAGGCGGGGGCAATCAGCCCCAGCATTTT.

The chain uses TRBV2 and TRBJ2-1; 14 bases line up with TRBD2. Trimming took 7 bases from V and 6 from J; bases not matched to a gene: 5. The CDR3 runs 15 residues. Per the germline V gene, CDR1 is SNHLY and CDR2 is FYNNEI. For the CDR3, the DNA is TGTGCCAGCACCTCTGGACTAGCGGGGGGCAATGAGCAGTTCTTC. Residues: CASTSGLAGGNEQFF.

The chain joins TRBV7-9 to TRBJ2-7; a possible D gene is TRBD1 (6 bases). The CDR3 is 12 amino acids. With 4 bases removed from V and 6 bases from J, the gap between germline ends came to 10 bases. Germline CDR1 reads SEHNR; CDR2 reads FQNEAQ (reference sequence). In DNA form, the CDR3 reads TGTGCCAGCAGCTCCTACAGGGTCGAGCAGTACTTC. Residues: CASSSYRVEQYF.

The chain carries TRBV12-3 or TRBV12-4 and TRBJ2-3, with D perhaps TRBD2 (6 bases). This CDR3 has 15 residues. V dropped 1 base and J dropped 0 bases, with 8 bases sitting between them. DNA of the CDR3: TGTGCCAGCAGTTTAGGTCGGGGGAGCACAGATACGCAGTATTTT. Amino acids: CASSLGRGSTDTQYF.

V is TRBV20-1 and J is TRBJ2-5; 12 nucleotides line up with TRBD2. The CDR3 is 13 amino acids. The V gene's germline CDR1 is DFQATT and CDR2 SNEGSKA (reference sequence). V gave up 5 bases and J gave up 5 bases; unmatched junction bases: 3. The CDR3 here is CSARLAGVETQYF. The CDR3, as DNA: TGCAGTGCTCGACTAGCGGGGGTGGAGACCCAGTACTTC.